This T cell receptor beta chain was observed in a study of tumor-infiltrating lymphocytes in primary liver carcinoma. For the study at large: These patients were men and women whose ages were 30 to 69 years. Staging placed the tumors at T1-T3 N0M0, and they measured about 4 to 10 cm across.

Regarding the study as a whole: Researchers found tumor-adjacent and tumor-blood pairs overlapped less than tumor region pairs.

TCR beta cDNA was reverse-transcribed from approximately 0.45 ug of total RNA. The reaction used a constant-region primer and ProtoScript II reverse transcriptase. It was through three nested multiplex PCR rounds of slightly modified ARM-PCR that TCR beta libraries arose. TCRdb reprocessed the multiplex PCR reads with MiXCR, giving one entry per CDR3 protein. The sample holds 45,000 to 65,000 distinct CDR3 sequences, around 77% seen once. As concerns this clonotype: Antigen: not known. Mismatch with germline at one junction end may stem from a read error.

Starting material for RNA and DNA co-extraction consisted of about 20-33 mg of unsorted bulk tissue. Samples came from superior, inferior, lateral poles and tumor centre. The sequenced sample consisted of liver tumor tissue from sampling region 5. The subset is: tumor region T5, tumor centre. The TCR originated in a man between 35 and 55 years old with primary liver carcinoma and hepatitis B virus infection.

The CDR3 here is CASSPNTGVVNEQFF. The CDR3 bases are TGCGCCAGTAGCCCGAATACGGGGGTGGTAAATGAGCAGTTCTTC. The V and J genes are TRBV4-1 and TRBJ2-1, with a weak D call TRBD2 (6 bases). Germline values: CDR1 MGHRA, CDR2 YSYEKL. This CDR3 contains 15 residues.